One sample yielded the 11 T cell receptor beta chains listed below, sequenced in a study of T cells expressing NK-cell markers (dated by TCRdb to the early 2020s). Preparation of the library involved 5' RACE. Sequenced on an Illumina HiSeq 2000. TCRdb reprocessed the reads into one record per CDR3 protein sequence, lacking DNA. This sample's clone table shows about 170,000 distinct CDR3 sequences. The top ten constitute about 19% of the sample. Input material: blood T cells: a sorted CD56 or NKG2C T cell subset, CD4+ or CD8+ T cells, or bulk PBMC T cells (not recorded which). The receptors originated from a man between 18 and 69 years old in good health.

V gene TRBV4-1 combines with J gene TRBJ1-2; TCRdb outputs TRBD1, but without DNA this stays unchecked. The CDR3 sequence is 15 residues long. Germline CDR1 reads MGHRA; CDR2 reads YSYEKL. CDR3 residues: CASSQDWTGGDGYTF.

CDR3 sequence: CASSQTQLLKNTGELFF. The rearrangement uses TRBV7-9 and TRBJ2-2. The CDR3 is made up of 17 amino acids. In germline, CDR1 is SEHNR, CDR2 FQNEAQ (reference sequence).

V and J are TRBV4-1 and TRBJ2-5; the D call of TRBD2 rests on TCRdb alone, since no DNA is present to check it. CDR3 length: 16 residues. Germline V CDR1 and CDR2: MGHRA, YSYEKL. The CDR3 sequence is CASSQRGGGAEETQYF.

This rearrangement joins TRBV20-1 to TRBJ2-5. The germline gives CDR1 DFQATT, CDR2 SNEGSKA (reference sequence). CDR3 size: 15 residues. The CDR3 sequence: CSARDQFYVQETQYF.

V is TRBV9 and J is TRBJ1-5; there is no DNA to check the TCRdb D call of TRBD1. The germline V gene has CDR1 SGDLS and CDR2 YYNGEE. The CDR3 extends over 15 amino acids. The CDR3 here is CASSEGTGDFRPQHF.

V is TRBV27 and J is TRBJ1-2; TCRdb selects TRBD1, and the lack of DNA leaves this call unchecked. CDR3 length: 14 amino acids. Germline assignment: CDR1 MNHEY and CDR2 SMNVEV (reference sequence). CDR3 in amino acids: CASSLLGGTSGYTF.

The J gene is TRBJ2-1, the V gene TRBV4-1; TCRdb names TRBD2, which stays unverified in the absence of DNA. Germline V lookup: CDR1 MGHRA, CDR2 YSYEKL. CDR3 length: 17 amino acids. CDR3 sequence reads: CASSQFRAAGVVDEQFF.

V gene TRBV12-5 combines with J gene TRBJ1-1. The germline V gene has CDR1 LGHNT and CDR2 FRNRAP. The CDR3 length is 11 residues. The CDR3 sequence: CASGLDSVAFF.

V usage is TRBV4-1 and J usage is TRBJ2-3; TCRdb returns TRBD2, unconfirmable since there is no DNA. The CDR3 is 17 residues long. The germline CDR1 and CDR2 sequences are MGHRA and YSYEKL. The CDR3 here is CASSQAPGLTSTDTQYF.

This chain uses TRBV19 with TRBJ2-2; TCRdb names TRBD1, which stays unverified in the absence of DNA. Per germline, CDR1 LNHDA and CDR2 SQIVND (reference sequence). The CDR3 extends over 15 amino acids. The CDR3 loop is CASSIGDTYTGELFF.

This chain connects TRBV6-5 to TRBJ1-1; TCRdb returns TRBD1, unconfirmable since there is no DNA. CDR1 is MNHEY and CDR2 is SVGAGI in the germline V gene. The CDR3 length is 16 residues. This CDR3 reads CASSWNSGTSNTEAFF.